This is a list of T cell receptor beta chains from one sample in a study of technical replicates of blood from several donors. The repertoire was sequenced with immunoSEQ multiplex PCR; TCRdb's copy has only in-frame clones and lacks some. The sample includes more than 65,000 clones, about 96% of them seen just once. Sequencing used T cells isolated from PBMCs. These receptors were taken from a human donor in good health. CDR3s leave out the opening cysteine and the closing phenylalanine or tryptophan.

TRBJ2-1 TRBV9 13 ASSAAGVTYNEQF
TRBJ2-2 TRBV2 9 ASIGERELF
TRBJ2-7 TRBV7-3 13 ASSLTSRDVREQY
TRBJ2-3 TRBV6-5 12 ASSYVESVHTQY
TRBJ1-2 TRBV28 15 ASSKYLRTGKEYGYT
TRBJ1-4 TRBV30 11 ACRTGANEKLF
TRBJ2-7 TRBV21-1 14 ASRTSGRAPGYEQY
TRBJ2-5 TRBV11-2 12 ASSLGLAGETQY
TRBJ1-4 TRBV5-4 14 ASKDRDSATNEKLF
TRBJ2-3 TRBV18 13 ASSPPQGAADTQY
TRBJ2-7 TRBV2 11 ARGPPTGPEQY
TRBJ2-5 TRBV7-8 12 ASRFLDLQETQY
TRBJ2-1 TRBV29-1 10 SVGSGLGEQF
TRBJ1-3 TRBV30 12 AWTGQGGGNTIY
TRBJ2-3 TRBV10-2 15 ASSQWGTAGRADTQY
TRBJ2-7 TRBV15 13 ATSELAGNHYEQY
TRBJ2-2 TRBV2 12 ASSVSRSTGELF
TRBJ1-2 TRBV6-4 14 ASSDSKQDLYYGYT
TRBJ2-3 TRBV30 14 AWNKGLARSTDTQY
TRBJ2-5 TRBV9 13 ASSVDGLRQETQY
TRBJ2-2 TRBV11-2 14 ASSWGTSGRAGELF
TRBJ2-2 TRBV7-2 12 ASSLDGYTGELF
TRBJ1-1 TRBV2 10 ASNPGNTEAF
TRBJ1-2 TRBV5-1 13 ASSFYRESNYGYT
TRBJ2-5 TRBV18 13 ASSPLAGVAETQY
TRBJ2-1 TRBV11-3 15 ASSWTSGSGSYNEQF
TRBJ1-2 TRBV28 11 ASSVGLSYGYT
TRBJ1-1 TRBV19 11 ASSGQGNTEAF
TRBJ2-2 TRBV2 13 ASSESGATTGELF
TRBJ2-7 TRBV7-2 12 ASSLQAGPYFQY
TRBJ1-5 TRBV11-2 15 ASSLEGGRVRNQPQH
TRBJ2-2 TRBV5-4 13 ASSSARRSTGELF
TRBJ1-4 TRBV4-3 12 ASKSNAGSEKLF
TRBJ1-2 TRBV15 11 ATSRDLGEGYT
TRBJ2-2 TRBV6-5 11 ASSTQHTGELF